Following are 4 T cell receptor beta chains from one sample sequenced in a study of T-cell memory formation after mild COVID-19. TCRdb used MiXCR to reprocess the 5' RACE reads, holding one entry per CDR3 protein. The table lists approximately 250,000 distinct CDR3 sequences, approximately 15% of them singletons. The sample comprised PBMCs or a T cell subset sorted from them (not recorded which). The receptors come from a man aged 18-30 years who had mild COVID-19 (a few samples of this study predate the infection). Cell type and time point are not known.

In this sample, this clonotype turned up a few times. The chain joins TRBV5-5 to TRBJ2-2, with D possibly being TRBD1 (6 bases). V lost 4 bases to trimming and J lost 4 bases, with 11 bases between them. This CDR3 has 14 amino acids. Germline CDR1 SGHKS, CDR2 YYEKEE (reference sequence). The CDR3 sequence is CASSRMTGTGELFF. The CDR3 region has the DNA TGTGCCAGCAGCCGAATGACAGGCACCGGGGAGCTGTTTTTT.

The J gene is TRBJ1-4, the V gene TRBV20-1; D is unresolved. With 3 bases removed from V and 14 bases from J, the gap between germline ends came to 22 bases. Per germline, CDR1 DFQATT and CDR2 SNEGSKA (reference sequence). The CDR3 has 14 residues. The CDR3 bases are TGCAGTGCTAGGGGCCCAAGCCCGCGCGCTTGGCTGTTTTTT. Translated: CSARGPSPRAWLFF.

This clonotype came up a few times. Mismatch with germline at one junction end may stem from a read error. The rearrangement uses TRBV2 and TRBJ1-5; D unresolved. Germline V gene sequence: CDR1 SNHLY, CDR2 FYNNEI. The CDR3 spans 13 residues. The CDR3 region has the DNA TGTGCCAGCAATGAACAGCTCAATCAGCCCCAGCATTTT. Translating it yields CASNEQLNQPQHF.

This clonotype was seen a handful of times. This sequence joins TRBV7-2 and TRBJ1-2; D unresolved. Looked up from germline, CDR1 is SGHTA and CDR2 is FQGNSA. V was cut by 2 bases and J by 4 bases, with 11 bases left in between. This CDR3 contains 14 residues. CDR3 DNA sequence: TGTGCCAGCAGCTTAAATGCCTTGGGCTATGGCTACACCTTC. Encoded protein: CASSLNALGYGYTF.